This T cell receptor (beta chain) was observed in a study of T cell changes during pregnancy in multiple sclerosis. The table came from immunoSEQ multiplex PCR; TCRdb's copy has only in-frame clones and leaves some out. Among roughly 40,000 clones, roughly nine tenths were seen once, and the ten largest hold around 0.51%. The sample holds one count of this clone. Germline CDR1 reads SGHVS; CDR2 reads FQNEAQ. This CDR3 has 14 amino acids. V was shortened by 5 bases and J by 6 bases, with 17 bases between the two germline ends. The receptor's source is a female donor with multiple sclerosis, enrolled in a pregnancy study. The specimen comprised CD4+ T cells from peripheral blood mononuclear cells, sampled in the first trimester of pregnancy. The genes are TRBV7-8 and TRBJ2-7, with a weak D call TRBD2 (5 bases). The CDR3 DNA reads as TGTGCCAGCAGCCCGTCCAGGACTCGAAGCGAGCAGTACTTC. The encoded protein is CASSPSRTRSEQYF.